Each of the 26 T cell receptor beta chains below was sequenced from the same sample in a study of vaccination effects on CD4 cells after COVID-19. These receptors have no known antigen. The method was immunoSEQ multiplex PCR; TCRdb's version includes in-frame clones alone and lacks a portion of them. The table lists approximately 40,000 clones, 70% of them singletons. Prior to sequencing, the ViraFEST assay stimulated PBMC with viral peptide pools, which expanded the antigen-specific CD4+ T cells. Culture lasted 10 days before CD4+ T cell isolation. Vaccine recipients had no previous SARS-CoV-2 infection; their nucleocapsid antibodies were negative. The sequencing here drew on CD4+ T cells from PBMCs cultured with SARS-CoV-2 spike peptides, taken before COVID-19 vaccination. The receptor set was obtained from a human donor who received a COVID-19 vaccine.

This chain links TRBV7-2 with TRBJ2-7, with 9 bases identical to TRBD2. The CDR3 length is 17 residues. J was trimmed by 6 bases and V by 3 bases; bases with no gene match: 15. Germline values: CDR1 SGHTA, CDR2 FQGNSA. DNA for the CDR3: TGTGCCAGCAGCTTCCTAGCGGGGTCGTGGGTGGGGGGCGAGCAGTACTTC. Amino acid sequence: CASSFLAGSWVGGEQYF.

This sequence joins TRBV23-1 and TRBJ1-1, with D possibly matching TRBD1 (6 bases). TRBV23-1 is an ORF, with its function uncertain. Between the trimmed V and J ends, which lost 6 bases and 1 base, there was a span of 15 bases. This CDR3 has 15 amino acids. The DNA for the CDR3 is TGCGCCAGCAGCCCAGGGGAGGGGTCGAACACTGAAGCTTTCTTT. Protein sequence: CASSPGEGSNTEAFF.

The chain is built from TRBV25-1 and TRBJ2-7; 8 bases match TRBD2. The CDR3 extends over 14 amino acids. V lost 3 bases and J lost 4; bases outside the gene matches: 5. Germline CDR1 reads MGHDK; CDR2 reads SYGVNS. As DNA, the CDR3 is TGTGCCAGCAGTGAGAGGGCGGGGGGTTACGAGCAGTACTTC. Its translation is CASSERAGGYEQYF.

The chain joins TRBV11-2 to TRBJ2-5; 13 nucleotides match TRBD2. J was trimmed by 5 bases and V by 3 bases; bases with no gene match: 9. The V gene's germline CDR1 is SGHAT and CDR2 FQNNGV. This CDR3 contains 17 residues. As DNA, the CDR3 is TGTGCCAGCAGCTTGGGCGGACTAGCGGGGGTTTGGGAGACCCAGTACTTC. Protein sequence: CASSLGGLAGVWETQYF.

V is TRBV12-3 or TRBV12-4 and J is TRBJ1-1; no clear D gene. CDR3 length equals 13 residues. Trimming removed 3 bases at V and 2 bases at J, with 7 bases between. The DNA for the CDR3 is TGTGCCAGCAGTTTGTGGGGAAACACTGAAGCTTTCTTT. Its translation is CASSLWGNTEAFF.

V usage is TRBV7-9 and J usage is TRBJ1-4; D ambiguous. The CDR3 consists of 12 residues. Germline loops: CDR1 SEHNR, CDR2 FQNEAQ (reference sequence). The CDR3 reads CGSGYNNEKLFF. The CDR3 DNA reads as TGTGGTAGTGGGTATAATAATGAAAAACTGTTTTTT.

The CDR3 nucleotides read TGTGCCAGTAGACTGGGAGGAACATATAATTCACCCCTCCACTTT. Its protein is CASRLGGTYNSPLHF. The J gene is TRBJ1-6, the V gene TRBV27; D is unclear. The CDR3 spans 15 residues. CDR1 is MNHEY and CDR2 is SMNVEV in the germline V gene (reference sequence). Trimming took 9 bases from V and 4 from J, leaving 16 bases between them.

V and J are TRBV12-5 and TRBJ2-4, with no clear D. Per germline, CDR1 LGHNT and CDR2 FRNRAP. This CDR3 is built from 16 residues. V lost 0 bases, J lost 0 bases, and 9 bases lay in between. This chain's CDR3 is CASGLVVGIAKNIQYF. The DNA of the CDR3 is TGTGCTAGTGGTTTGGTAGTAGGGATAGCCAAAAACATTCAGTACTTC.

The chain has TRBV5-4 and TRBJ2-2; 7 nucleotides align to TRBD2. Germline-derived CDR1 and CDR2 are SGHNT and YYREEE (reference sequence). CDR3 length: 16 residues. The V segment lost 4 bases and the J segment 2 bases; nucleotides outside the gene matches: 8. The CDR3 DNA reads TGTGCCAGCAGCCGTGTAGGCGGGGGTAACACCGGGGAGCTGTTTTTT. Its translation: CASSRVGGGNTGELFF.

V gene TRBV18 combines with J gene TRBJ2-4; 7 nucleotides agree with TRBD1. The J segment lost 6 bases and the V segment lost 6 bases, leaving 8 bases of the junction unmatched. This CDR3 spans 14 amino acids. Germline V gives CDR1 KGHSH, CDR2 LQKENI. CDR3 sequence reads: CASSPGTDSNIQYF. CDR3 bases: TGTGCCAGCTCTCCCGGGACAGACTCAAACATTCAGTACTTC. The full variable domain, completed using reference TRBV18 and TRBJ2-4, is NAGVMQNPRHLVRRRGQEARLRCSPMKGHSHVYWYRQLPEEGLKFMVYLQKENIIDESGMPKERFSAEFPKEGPSILRIQQVVRGDSAAYFCASSPGTDSNIQYFGAGTRLSVL.

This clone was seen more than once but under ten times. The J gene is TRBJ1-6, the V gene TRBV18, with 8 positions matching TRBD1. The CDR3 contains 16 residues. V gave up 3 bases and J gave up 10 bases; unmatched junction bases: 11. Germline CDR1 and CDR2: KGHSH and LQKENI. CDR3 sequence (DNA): TGTGCCAGCTCACCGGAACGAGGACAGGGAAGGTCACCCCTCCACTTT. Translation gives CASSPERGQGRSPLHF.

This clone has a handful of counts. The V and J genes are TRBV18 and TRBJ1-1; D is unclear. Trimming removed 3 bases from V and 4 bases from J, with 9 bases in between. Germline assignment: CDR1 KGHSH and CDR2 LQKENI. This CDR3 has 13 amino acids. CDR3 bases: TGTGCCAGCTCACCCGGACTGAGCACTGAAGCTTTCTTT. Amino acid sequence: CASSPGLSTEAFF.

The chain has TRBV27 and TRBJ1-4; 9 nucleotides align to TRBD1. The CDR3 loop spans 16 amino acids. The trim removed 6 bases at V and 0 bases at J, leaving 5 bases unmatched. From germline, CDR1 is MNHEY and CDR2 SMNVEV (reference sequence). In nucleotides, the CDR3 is TGTGCCAGCAGGGGTACAGGGGGCCCAACTAATGAAAAACTGTTTTTT. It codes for CASRGTGGPTNEKLFF.

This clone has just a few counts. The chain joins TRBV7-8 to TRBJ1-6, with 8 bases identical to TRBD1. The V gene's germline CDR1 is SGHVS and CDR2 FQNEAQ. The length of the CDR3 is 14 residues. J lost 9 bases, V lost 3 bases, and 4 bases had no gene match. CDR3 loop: CASSFGQGTSPLHF. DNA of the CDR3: TGTGCCAGCAGCTTTGGACAGGGAACTTCACCCCTCCACTTT.

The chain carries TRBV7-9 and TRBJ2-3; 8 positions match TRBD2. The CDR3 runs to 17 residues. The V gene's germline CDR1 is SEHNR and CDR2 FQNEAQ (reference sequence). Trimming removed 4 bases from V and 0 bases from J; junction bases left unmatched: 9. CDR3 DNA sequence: TGTGCCAGCAGCTCATATGGGGGACTAGGTAGCACAGATACGCAGTATTTT. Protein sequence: CASSSYGGLGSTDTQYF.

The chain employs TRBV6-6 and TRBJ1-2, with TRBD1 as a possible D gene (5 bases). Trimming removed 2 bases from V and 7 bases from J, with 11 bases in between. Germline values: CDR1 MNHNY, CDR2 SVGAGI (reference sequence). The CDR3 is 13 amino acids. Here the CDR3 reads CASSYGQGGGYTF. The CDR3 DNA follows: TGTGCCAGCAGTTACGGGCAGGGAGGTGGCTACACCTTC.

The CDR3 nucleotides are TGCGCCAGCAGCCATCTTAATAACTATGGCTACACCTTC. Translating gives CASSHLNNYGYTF. The chain has TRBV4-1 and TRBJ1-2; D gene ambiguous. V was shortened by 3 bases and J by 1 base, with 6 bases between the two germline ends. Germline loops: CDR1 MGHRA, CDR2 YSYEKL. The length of the CDR3 is 13 residues.

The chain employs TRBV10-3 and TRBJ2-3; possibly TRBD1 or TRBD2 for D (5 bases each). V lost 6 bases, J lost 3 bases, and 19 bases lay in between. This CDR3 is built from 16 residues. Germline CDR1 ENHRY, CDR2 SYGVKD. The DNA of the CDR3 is TGTGCCATCAGAATAGGTGGGGGAGCCCATACAGATACGCAGTATTTT. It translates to CAIRIGGGAHTDTQYF.

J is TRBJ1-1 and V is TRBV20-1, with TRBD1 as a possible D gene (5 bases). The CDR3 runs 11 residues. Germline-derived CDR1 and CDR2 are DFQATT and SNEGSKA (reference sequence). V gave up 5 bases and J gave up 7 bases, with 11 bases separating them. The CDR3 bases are TGCAGTGCTGGTGACAGATTTGAAGCTTTCTTT. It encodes CSAGDRFEAFF.

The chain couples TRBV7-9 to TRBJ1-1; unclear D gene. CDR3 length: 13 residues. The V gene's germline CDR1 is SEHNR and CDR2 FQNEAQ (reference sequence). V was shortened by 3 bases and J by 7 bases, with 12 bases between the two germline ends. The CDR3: CASSFSVGNEAFF. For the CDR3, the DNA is TGTGCCAGCAGCTTTTCTGTGGGTAATGAAGCTTTCTTT.

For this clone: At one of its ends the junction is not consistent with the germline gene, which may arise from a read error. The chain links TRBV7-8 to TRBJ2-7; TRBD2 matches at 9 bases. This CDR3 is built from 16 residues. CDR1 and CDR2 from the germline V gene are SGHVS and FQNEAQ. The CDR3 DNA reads TGTGCCAGCAGCCTAGCCGGGGCTAGCGGGGCGGGGGAGCAGTACTTC. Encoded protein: CASSLAGASGAGEQYF.

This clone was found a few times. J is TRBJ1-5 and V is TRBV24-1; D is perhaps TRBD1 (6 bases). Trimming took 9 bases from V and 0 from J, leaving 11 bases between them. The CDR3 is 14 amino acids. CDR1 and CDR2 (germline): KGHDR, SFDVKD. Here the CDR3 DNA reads TGTGCCACCGACAGGTGCCGTAGCAATCAGCCCCAGCATTTT. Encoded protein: CATDRCRSNQPQHF.

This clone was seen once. The CDR3 protein is CASSFRYTDTQYF. CDR3 DNA: TGTGCCAGCAGTTTCCGATACACAGATACGCAGTATTTT. The J gene is TRBJ2-3, the V gene TRBV6-5; no clear D gene. V lost 4 bases to trimming and J lost 2 bases, with 7 bases between them. This CDR3 has 13 amino acids. Germline assignment: CDR1 MNHEY and CDR2 SVGAGI.

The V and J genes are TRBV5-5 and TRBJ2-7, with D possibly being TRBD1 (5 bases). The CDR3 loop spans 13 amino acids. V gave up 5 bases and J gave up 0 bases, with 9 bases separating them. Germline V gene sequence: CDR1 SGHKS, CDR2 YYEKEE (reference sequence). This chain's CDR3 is CASRTESSYEQYF. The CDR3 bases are TGTGCCAGCAGGACAGAGAGCTCCTACGAGCAGTACTTC.

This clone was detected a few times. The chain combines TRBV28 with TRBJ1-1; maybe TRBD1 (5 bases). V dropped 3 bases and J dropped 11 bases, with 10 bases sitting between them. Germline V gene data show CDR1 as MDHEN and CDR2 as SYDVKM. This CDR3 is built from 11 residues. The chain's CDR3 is CASSFRRGAFF. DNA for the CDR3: TGTGCCAGCAGTTTCAGGCGGGGGGCTTTCTTT.

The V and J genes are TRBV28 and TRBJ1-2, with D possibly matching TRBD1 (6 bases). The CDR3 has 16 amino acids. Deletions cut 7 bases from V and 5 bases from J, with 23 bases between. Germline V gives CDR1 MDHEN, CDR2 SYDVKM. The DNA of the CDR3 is TGTGCCAGCACCATGAGAAGGGGTCGGACAGAGTATGGCTACACCTTC. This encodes CASTMRRGRTEYGYTF.